This TCR beta chain emerged from a study of T cells in Graves' hyperthyroidism and ophthalmopathy. This clonotype was observed at least ten times. It was RNA transcripts that yielded the amplified TCR beta CDR3 regions. The TCR CDR3 first-round RT-PCR relied on the HTBI primer set. A single record per CDR3 protein comes from TCRdb applying MiXCR to the multiplex PCR reads. The data contain about 640,000 distinct CDR3 sequences, around 20% of them singletons. The germline V gene has CDR1 KGHSH and CDR2 LQKENI. The V end was cut by 6 bases, the J end by 4 bases, with 12 bases between. The CDR3 consists of 13 residues.

The rearrangement joins TRBV18 to TRBJ1-1; no firm D call. Sequencing input: blood. The receptor's source is a man in his thirties or forties with Graves' ophthalmopathy. CDR3 protein: CASSDTTTTEAFF. The CDR3 bases are TGTGCCAGCTCCGATACTACAACCACTGAAGCTTTCTTT.